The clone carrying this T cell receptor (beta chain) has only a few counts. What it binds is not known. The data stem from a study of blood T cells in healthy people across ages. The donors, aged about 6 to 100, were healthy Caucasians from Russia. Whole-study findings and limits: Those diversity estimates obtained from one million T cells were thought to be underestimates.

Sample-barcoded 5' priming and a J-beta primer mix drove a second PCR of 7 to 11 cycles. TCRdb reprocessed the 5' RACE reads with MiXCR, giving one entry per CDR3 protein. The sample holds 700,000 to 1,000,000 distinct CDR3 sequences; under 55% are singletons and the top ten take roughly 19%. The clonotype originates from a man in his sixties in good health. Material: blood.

The CDR3 protein is CASSLVSGGANVLTF. The CDR3 DNA reads as TGTGCCAGCAGCTTAGTTTCCGGAGGGGCCAACGTCCTGACTTTC. This chain links TRBV7-2 with TRBJ2-6; D gene uncertain. The germline V gene encodes CDR1 SGHTA and CDR2 FQGNSA. V was clipped by 1 base and J by 4 bases, with 8 bases between them. The CDR3 covers 15 residues.